Listed here are 23 T cell receptor beta chains from one sample, sequenced in a study of T cells in Graves' hyperthyroidism and ophthalmopathy. Using RNA transcripts as the source, TCR beta CDR3 regions were amplified. TCR CDR3 regions were first amplified by RT-PCR with HTBI primers. TCRdb re-called the multiplex PCR reads through MiXCR, storing one row per CDR3 protein. The table has around 450,000 distinct CDR3 sequences, 15% to 19% seen once; the top ten hold around 14%. Material: blood. These receptors originate from a woman aged 18 to 35 with Graves' hyperthyroidism.

There are many counts of this clonotype. The V gene is TRBV28, the J gene TRBJ1-5, with TRBD1 matching over 7 bases. CDR3 length: 16 residues. With V trimmed by 4 bases and J by 2 bases, 8 bases remained unmatched. Germline CDR1 MDHEN, CDR2 SYDVKM. CDR3 sequence reads: CASSSYDRAGNQPQHF. In DNA form, the CDR3 reads TGTGCCAGCAGTTCCTACGACAGGGCCGGCAATCAGCCCCAGCATTTT.

V and J are TRBV24-1 and TRBJ2-1, with 7 nucleotides matching TRBD1. The CDR3 is 16 residues long. Unmatched junction bases numbered 8, after V lost 3 bases and J lost 4 bases. The V gene's germline CDR1 is KGHDR and CDR2 SFDVKD. The CDR3 is CATSDHDRVPYNEQFF. CDR3 sequence (DNA): TGTGCCACCAGTGATCATGACAGGGTACCTTACAATGAGCAGTTCTTC.

This sequence joins TRBV7-9 and TRBJ2-4, with D perhaps TRBD1 (6 bases). The CDR3 is made up of 16 amino acids. From germline, CDR1 is SEHNR and CDR2 FQNEAQ (reference sequence). V was clipped by 5 bases and J by 7 bases, with 21 bases between them. The CDR3 reads CASSPGREFQGNIQYF. CDR3 in DNA: TGTGCCAGCAGCCCGGGGCGAGAGTTCCAGGGGAACATTCAGTACTTC. The full variable domain, rest sourced from reference TRBV7-9 and TRBJ2-4, is DTGVSQNPRHKITKRGQNVTFRCDPISEHNRLYWYRQTLGQGPEFLTYFQNEAQLEKSRLLSDRFSAERPKGSFSTLEIQRTEQGDSAMYLCASSPGREFQGNIQYFGAGTRLSVL.

This clonotype occurred many times. The chain uses TRBV10-3 and TRBJ1-1; TRBD1 is a possible D gene (5 bases). CDR1 and CDR2 (germline): ENHRY, SYGVKD. V lost 5 bases to trimming and J lost 3 bases, with 10 bases between them. The CDR3 length is 13 residues. The CDR3 nucleotides are TGTGCCATCAGTCAGGGAAAGGACACTGAAGCTTTCTTT. Translating gives CAISQGKDTEAFF.

This chain connects TRBV12-3 or TRBV12-4 to TRBJ1-5; D gene uncertain. Trimming removed 2 bases from V and 3 bases from J, with 11 bases in between. The CDR3 contains 15 residues. The CDR3 DNA follows: TGTGCCAGCAGTTTATCTGCGGGTTACAATCAGCCCCAGCATTTT. This codes for CASSLSAGYNQPQHF.

This clonotype has a count of ten or more. V and J are TRBV28 and TRBJ2-1; no firm D call. Germline CDR1 and CDR2: MDHEN and SYDVKM. There are 12 residues in the CDR3. V was trimmed by 7 bases and J by 2 bases, leaving 6 bases between them. The CDR3 DNA reads TGTGCCAGCACGGGCGCCTACAATGAGCAGTTCTTC. The encoded protein is CASTGAYNEQFF. Complete variable domain (other parts from reference TRBV28 and TRBJ2-1): DVKVTQSSRYLVKRTGEKVFLECVQDMDHENMFWYRQDPGLGLRLIYFSYDVKMKEKGDIPEGYSVSREKKERFSLILESASTNQTSMYLCASTGAYNEQFFGPGTRLTVL.

This clonotype came up many times. The V and J genes are TRBV3-1 and TRBJ1-1; TRBD1 is a possible D gene (5 bases). V was cut by 7 bases and J by 1 base, with 10 bases left in between. The CDR3 extends over 13 amino acids. Germline-derived CDR1 and CDR2 are LGHDT and YNNKEL (reference sequence). CDR3 sequence: CASNRGGNTEAFF. The CDR3 nucleotides read TGTGCCAGCAATAGGGGCGGGAACACTGAAGCTTTCTTT.

This clonotype was counted only a few times. It may be a read error: a sequence one base away is much more abundant. The chain joins TRBV18 to TRBJ1-1, with D possibly TRBD1 on 5 matching bases. The CDR3 extends over 14 amino acids. V dropped 4 bases and J dropped 6 bases, with 15 bases sitting between them. Germline values: CDR1 KGHSH, CDR2 LQKENI. The DNA for the CDR3 is TGTGCCAGCTCACTGACAGCCTTGGGCGCTGAAGCTTTCTTT. It codes for CASSLTALGAEAFF.

V usage is TRBV12-3 or TRBV12-4 and J usage is TRBJ1-2; 7 bases fit TRBD1. The CDR3 consists of 13 residues. V was clipped by 3 bases and J by 7 bases; unmatched bases: 5. CDR3 nucleotides: TGTGCCAGCAGTTTGGGCCAGGGGGTTGGCTACACCTTC. As protein: CASSLGQGVGYTF.

The CDR3 reads CASSEDRTYEQYF. Here the CDR3 DNA reads TGTGCCAGCAGTGAAGACCGAACCTACGAGCAGTACTTC. The rearrangement joins TRBV2 to TRBJ2-7, with D unresolved. This CDR3 comprises 13 residues. V was trimmed by 1 base and J by 2 bases, leaving 6 bases between them. CDR1 is SNHLY, CDR2 FYNNEI, per germline.

This clonotype was detected a few times. This rearrangement joins TRBV5-8 to TRBJ2-1, with 8 nucleotides matching TRBD2. The CDR3 covers 16 residues. J was trimmed by 2 bases and V by 0 bases; bases with no gene match: 4. The germline CDR1 and CDR2 sequences are SGHTS and YDEGEE. CDR3 DNA sequence: TGTGCCAGCAGCTTGGAGAGCGGGAGTCCCTACAATGAGCAGTTCTTC. Protein: CASSLESGSPYNEQFF.

This clonotype occurred many times. The chain carries TRBV28 and TRBJ1-5; D not resolved. V was trimmed by 10 bases and J by 0 bases, leaving 19 bases between them. Germline V gene lookup returns CDR1 MDHEN and CDR2 SYDVKM. This CDR3 has 16 residues. The CDR3: CATQAPDYNSNQPQHF. CDR3 DNA: TGTGCCACCCAGGCGCCAGATTACAATAGCAATCAGCCCCAGCATTTT.

This rearrangement joins TRBV6-6 to TRBJ2-3; D not certain. This CDR3 region has 19 residues. Germline V gene lookup returns CDR1 MNHNY and CDR2 SVGAGI (reference sequence). V gave up 2 bases and J gave up 6 bases, with 27 bases separating them. The CDR3 bases are TGTGCCAGCAGTTACACCGCCCCTGGGGTGGGAAGTGGTTCGGATACGCAGTATTTT. Amino acids: CASSYTAPGVGSGSDTQYF.

There are many counts of this clonotype. DNA of the CDR3: TGTGCCAGCAGCTTTACGAGAACTAGCACAGATACGCAGTATTTT. Protein sequence: CASSFTRTSTDTQYF. This rearrangement joins TRBV7-3 to TRBJ2-3; no clear D gene. This CDR3 is 15 amino acids long. Germline V CDR1 and CDR2: SGHTA, FQGTGA. V lost 3 bases and J lost 0, with 10 bases in between.

This clonotype was recorded many times. J is TRBJ1-6 and V is TRBV7-2; TRBD1 is a possible D gene (5 bases). Trimming left V 5 bases short and J 11 bases short, with 16 bases between. The germline gives CDR1 SGHTA, CDR2 FQGNSA. The CDR3 consists of 14 residues. CDR3 nucleotide sequence: TGTGCCAGCAGCCCACGGGCGGGGGGGACACCCCTCCACTTT. As protein: CASSPRAGGTPLHF.

This clonotype was counted between two and nine times. The rearrangement joins TRBV29-1 to TRBJ2-2; D uncertain. V was trimmed by 6 bases and J by 3 bases, leaving 11 bases between them. The length of the CDR3 is 13 residues. Germline CDR1 and CDR2: SQVTM and ANQGSEA. The CDR3 region has the DNA TGCAGCGTCTTGCCGTTCTACACCGGGGAGCTGTTTTTT. Its translation is CSVLPFYTGELFF.

The chain has TRBV6-5 and TRBJ2-5; D remains unclear. V was trimmed by 2 bases and J by 1 base, leaving 14 bases between them. The V gene's germline CDR1 is MNHEY and CDR2 SVGAGI. The length of the CDR3 is 16 residues. The CDR3 DNA reads TGTGCCAGCAGTTACCCCGGCCGTTCCAGCCAAGAGACCCAGTACTTC. Translation: CASSYPGRSSQETQYF.

This clonotype came up a few times. This chain joins TRBV10-3 and TRBJ2-5; TRBD2 matches at 9 bases. The CDR3 runs 17 residues. The germline V gene has CDR1 ENHRY and CDR2 SYGVKD. With V trimmed by 2 bases and J by 0 bases, 7 bases remained unmatched. The chain's CDR3 is CAISEGGLAGNQETQYF. DNA for the CDR3: TGTGCCATCAGTGAGGGGGGTCTAGCGGGGAACCAAGAGACCCAGTACTTC.

The table lists this clonotype with a few counts. Compared with germline, one end of the junction differs, possibly owing to a read error. The chain is built from TRBV12-3 or TRBV12-4 and TRBJ1-3; 7 bases fit TRBD1. The CDR3 sequence is 16 residues long. The CDR3 DNA reads TGTGCCAGCAGTCTCCACAGGGGCCCCTCTGAAAACACCATATATTTT. It translates to CASSLHRGPSENTIYF.

This chain joins TRBV19 and TRBJ2-1; perhaps D is TRBD1 or TRBD2 (7 bases each). The V gene's germline CDR1 is LNHDA and CDR2 SQIVND (reference sequence). The germline V and J ends were trimmed by 9 bases and 3 bases, with 15 bases remaining between them. This CDR3 contains 14 residues. CDR3 DNA sequence: TGTGCCAGCAGGGGGGGACTATACTACAATGAGCAGTTCTTC. Its protein product is CASRGGLYYNEQFF.

In its sample, this clonotype was seen a few times. This chain joins TRBV2 and TRBJ2-6, with 11 bases that match TRBD1. Per the germline V gene, CDR1 is SNHLY and CDR2 is FYNNEI. The CDR3 is 18 amino acids. Trimming took 5 bases from V and 2 from J; bases not matched to a gene: 8. The CDR3 DNA sequence: TGTGCCAGCAGTCCGAGGACAGGGGGCAGCACTGGGGCCAACGTCCTGACTTTC. It specifies CASSPRTGGSTGANVLTF.

This chain joins TRBV20-1 and TRBJ1-2; D unresolved. CDR3 length: 14 amino acids. Deletions cut 8 bases from V and 3 bases from J, with 19 bases between. CDR1 DFQATT and CDR2 SNEGSKA come from the germline V gene (reference sequence). DNA of the CDR3: TGCAGTACGGCCCGCCGGAAAGAAGACTATGGCTACACCTTC. Translated, it gives CSTARRKEDYGYTF.

This clonotype was observed at least ten times. The V gene is TRBV20-1, the J gene TRBJ1-1, with D uncertain. Germline loops: CDR1 DFQATT, CDR2 SNEGSKA (reference sequence). Trimming removed 0 bases at V and 5 bases at J, with 7 bases between. CDR3 size: 12 residues. DNA of the CDR3: TGCAGTGCTAGAGATGGAAATACTGAAGCTTTCTTT. It codes for CSARDGNTEAFF.